The sequence of this T cell receptor beta chain was determined in a study of vaccination and CD4 T cells after COVID-19. Overall study context: Convalescents were six males and four females, two of them Hispanic.

Scientists ran DNA taken from cultured CD4+ T cells through the Oncomine TCR Beta short-read assay for sequencing. After culture, CD4+ T cells served as the source for genomic DNA extraction. One entry per CDR3 protein, called by TCRdb with MiXCR from the PCR reads. The table shows some 16,000 distinct CDR3 sequences, with 45% to 60% occurring only once. This CDR3 spans 14 amino acids. Trimming removed 3 bases from V and 2 bases from J; junction bases left unmatched: 3. Points from the study as a whole: SARS-CoV-2-reactive clonotypes rose nonsignificantly, with the median going from approximately 21 to 38.

This clonotype was counted only a few times. Its target is not known. The treatment here: roughly 10-day PBMC culture with coronavirus spike peptide pools or control peptides (ViraFEST assay). It was on days 3 and 7 that half the medium was replaced with fresh IL-2 medium. The TCR was taken from a human donor who had recovered from COVID-19. Sequenced: CD4+ T cells from blood, cultured in vitro. The chain uses TRBV12-3 or TRBV12-4 and TRBJ1-2, with TRBD1 matching over 7 bases. DNA for the CDR3: TGTGCCAGCAGTTTGCTGGGACAGAACTATGGCTACACCTTC. Protein product: CASSLLGQNYGYTF.